A single sample is the source of the 8 T cell receptor beta chains below, sequenced in a study of PD-1 blockade in classical Hodgkin lymphoma. Measured with immunoSEQ multiplex PCR; TCRdb has only the in-frame clones, and not every one. The sample shows around 15,000 clones, 55% to 70% of them seen only once. Every single patient, without exception, relapsed after autologous stem cell transplantation, and brentuximab vedotin exposure varied. The sample was peripheral blood mononuclear cells (PBMCs), taken before the second cycle of nivolumab. These receptors came from a human donor with classical Hodgkin lymphoma.

This chain uses TRBV28 with TRBJ2-1; perhaps TRBD1 as D (5 bases). V lost 7 bases and J 1 base, leaving 14 bases between the germline ends. From germline, CDR1 is MDHEN and CDR2 SYDVKM. The CDR3 has 15 amino acids. Here the CDR3 reads CASTPRQFSYNEQFF. The CDR3 region has the DNA TGTGCCAGCACTCCGCGACAGTTTTCCTACAATGAGCAGTTCTTC.

This clone has a single count. The V gene is TRBV29-1, the J gene TRBJ2-1, with a possible D match to TRBD2 (6 bases). V dropped 3 bases and J dropped 0 bases, with 9 bases sitting between them. CDR1 is SQVTM and CDR2 is ANQGSEA in the germline V gene. The CDR3 covers 14 residues. The CDR3 sequence is CSVEVGGSYNEQFF. Written as DNA, the CDR3 is TGCAGCGTTGAGGTGGGGGGCTCCTACAATGAGCAGTTCTTC.

This clone was detected once. The V gene is TRBV5-1, the J gene TRBJ2-6; 7 bases align to TRBD1. V gave up 4 bases and J gave up 5 bases; unmatched junction bases: 9. CDR1 SGHRS and CDR2 YFSETQ come from the germline V gene. The CDR3 loop spans 16 amino acids. This CDR3 is CASSGFQGDWANVLTF. The CDR3 DNA reads TGCGCCAGCAGCGGATTTCAGGGGGATTGGGCCAACGTCCTGACTTTC.

V and J are TRBV11-2 and TRBJ2-5; D unclear. This CDR3 region has 14 residues. Germline-derived CDR1 and CDR2 are SGHAT and FQNNGV. Trimming stripped 2 bases from V and 2 bases from J, with 9 bases between. The CDR3 DNA reads TGTGCCAGCAGCTTACAGTTAGCACAAGAGACCCAGTACTTC. The encoded protein is CASSLQLAQETQYF.

The chain carries TRBV7-2 and TRBJ2-7; D gene unclear. This CDR3 has 11 amino acids. Trimming took 2 bases from V and 9 from J, leaving 8 bases between them. The germline V gene encodes CDR1 SGHTA and CDR2 FQGNSA. In DNA form, the CDR3 reads TGTGCCAGCAGCTTAAATAGTGCGCAGTACTTC. Translation: CASSLNSAQYF.

The chain couples TRBV28 to TRBJ2-1, with D possibly matching TRBD2 (6 bases). The CDR3 is 13 amino acids. The V end lost 8 bases, the J end lost 4 bases, and 12 bases lay between the germline ends. Germline V gene sequence: CDR1 MDHEN, CDR2 SYDVKM. CDR3 protein: CASERVQYNEQFF. CDR3 sequence (DNA): TGTGCCAGCGAGCGGGTGCAGTACAATGAGCAGTTCTTC.

The genes are TRBV5-6 and TRBJ2-5; 9 positions match TRBD1. This CDR3 has 13 amino acids. The V and J ends lost 3 bases and 6 bases, in that order; junction bases with no gene match: 3. Germline V CDR1 and CDR2: SGHDT, YYEEEE. As DNA, the CDR3 is TGTGCCAGCAGCTATGGACAGGGGAAGACCCAGTACTTC. This sequence encodes CASSYGQGKTQYF.

The rearrangement uses TRBV5-1 and TRBJ1-5, with unresolved D. Trimming stripped 0 bases from V and 1 base from J, with 8 bases between. The CDR3 runs 15 residues. CDR1 and CDR2 from the germline V gene are SGHRS and YFSETQ. The CDR3 spells CASSLDWRSNQPQHF. CDR3 nucleotides: TGCGCCAGCAGCTTGGATTGGCGAAGCAATCAGCCCCAGCATTTT.